This TCR beta chain is drawn from a study of PD-1 blockade in classical Hodgkin lymphoma. Study outcomes and limitations: Repertoire differences lack defined causes, possibly disease activity or prior therapy. Newly diagnosed patients had baseline TCR diversity that was reportedly lower than that of healthy donors.

In germline, CDR1 is SGHTA, CDR2 FQGNSA. The CDR3 covers 13 residues. V shed 3 bases and J shed 6 bases, with 9 bases lying between them. In the case of this clone: Antigen specificity is unknown.

After autologous stem cell transplantation all patients relapsed, and prior brentuximab vedotin exposure differed between cohorts. Profiling relied on immunoSEQ multiplex PCR, and the TCRdb table lists in-frame clones only, not all of them. The repertoire consists of roughly 150,000 clones, with approximately 81% occurring once and the leading ten covering 7% to 9.5%. The receptor comes from a human donor with classical Hodgkin lymphoma. Sequenced here: peripheral blood mononuclear cells (PBMCs), sampled before the second cycle of nivolumab. The chain uses TRBV7-2 and TRBJ1-5; D might be TRBD1 (5 bases). The CDR3 here is CASSFQGSQPQHF. For the CDR3, the DNA is TGTGCCAGCAGCTTCCAGGGAAGTCAGCCCCAGCATTTT.